The sequence of this T cell receptor beta chain was determined in a study of blood T cell repertoires in COVID-19. This CDR3 is built from 15 residues. TCRdb keeps only in-frame clones here, not all; method: immunoSEQ multiplex PCR. This sample has approximately 450,000 clones; around nine tenths occur once, and the top ten carry around 4.5%. V is TRBV21-1 and J is TRBJ2-3; no DNA check was done on the table's D call, TRBD1. TRBV21-1 is assigned pseudogene status. The receptor was derived from a woman under 40 with acute or convalescent COVID-19. Material: peripheral blood. The DNA of the CDR3 is TGTGCCAGCGGAACCGGGACAGGGGACCTAAATACGCAGTATTTT. Amino acids: CASGTGTGDLNTQYF.